Shown below are 22 T cell receptor beta chains from a single sample sequenced in a study of blood T cell repertoires in COVID-19. Generated by immunoSEQ multiplex PCR, the TCRdb table keeps only in-frame clones and is missing some. The sample consists of under 200,000 clones, roughly 80% of them appearing once. Sequenced sample: peripheral blood. These receptors were obtained from a man aged 55 to 70 with active or convalescent COVID-19.

This clone was seen only a few times. This rearrangement joins TRBV3-1 (or the pseudogene TRBV3-2) to TRBJ2-7; D perhaps matches TRBD2 (6 bases). V was pared by 1 base and J by 0 bases, with 7 bases between. CDR3 length: 14 residues. CDR1 and CDR2 from the germline V gene are LGHDT and YNNKEL (reference sequence). Written as DNA, the CDR3 is TGTGCCAGCAGCCAAGGGACTAACTCCTACGAGCAGTACTTC. Encoded protein: CASSQGTNSYEQYF.

The chain links TRBV5-4 to TRBJ1-5, with TRBD1 as a possible D gene (6 bases). CDR3 length: 18 amino acids. In germline, CDR1 is SGHNT, CDR2 YYREEE (reference sequence). Trimming took off 0 bases at V and 0 bases at J, with 16 bases between the two ends. As DNA, the CDR3 is TGTGCCAGCAGCTTGGAACAGGGCGGTGGAAATAGCAATCAGCCCCAGCATTTT. Amino acids: CASSLEQGGGNSNQPQHF.

This chain uses TRBV5-4 with TRBJ2-1; 14 bases line up with TRBD2. CDR1 and CDR2 (germline): SGHNT, YYREEE (reference sequence). CDR3 length: 17 residues. The V and J ends lost 3 bases and 2 bases, in that order; junction bases with no gene match: 4. The chain's CDR3 is CASSSPTSGRAYNEQFF. For the CDR3, the DNA is TGTGCCAGCAGCTCCCCGACTAGCGGGAGGGCCTACAATGAGCAGTTCTTC. The variable domain in full, completed from reference TRBV5-4 and TRBJ2-1, reads ETGVTQSPTHLIKTRGQQVTLRCSSQSGHNTVSWYQQALGQGPQFIFQYYREEENGRGNFPPRFSGLQFPNYSSELNVNALELDDSALYLCASSSPTSGRAYNEQFFGPGTRLTVL.

V usage is TRBV24-1 and J usage is TRBJ1-5; D call uncertain. Trimming took 5 bases from V and 4 from J, leaving 11 bases between them. The CDR3 spans 14 residues. Per the germline V gene, CDR1 is KGHDR and CDR2 is SFDVKD. This CDR3 reads CATSGSFRNQPQHF. Here the CDR3 DNA reads TGTGCCACCAGTGGTTCTTTCAGGAATCAGCCCCAGCATTTT.

The gene calls are TRBV11-2 and TRBJ2-2, with D possibly being TRBD2 (7 bases). CDR1 and CDR2 (germline): SGHAT, FQNNGV. The CDR3 totals 14 residues. V lost 4 bases, J lost 9 bases, and 15 bases lay in between. Here the CDR3 reads CASSSNRGARELFF. DNA of the CDR3: TGTGCCAGCAGCTCCAATCGGGGGGCGCGGGAGCTGTTTTTT.

The V and J genes are TRBV28 and TRBJ2-5; 10 bases match TRBD2. CDR3 length: 18 residues. The V segment lost 7 bases and the J segment 4 bases; nucleotides outside the gene matches: 18. From germline, CDR1 is MDHEN and CDR2 SYDVKM. Written as DNA, the CDR3 is TGTGCCAGCACCCCCTCGCCCGGGACTAGCGCCTTGGGAGAGACCCAGTACTTC. This sequence encodes CASTPSPGTSALGETQYF.

The V gene is TRBV5-1, the J gene TRBJ1-3; no clear D gene. V was trimmed by 0 bases and J by 0 bases, leaving 7 bases between them. CDR1 and CDR2 from the germline V gene are SGHRS and YFSETQ. The CDR3 sequence is 15 residues long. CDR3 sequence: CASSLGGNSGNTIYF. CDR3 DNA: TGCGCCAGCAGCTTGGGCGGTAACTCTGGAAACACCATATATTTT. The entire variable domain, with the rest obtained from reference TRBV5-1 and TRBJ1-3, is as follows: KAGVTQTPRYLIKTRGQQVTLSCSPISGHRSVSWYQQTPGQGLQFLFEYFSETQRNKGNFPGRFSGRQFSNSRSEMNVSTLELGDSALYLCASSLGGNSGNTIYFGEGSWLTVV.

This chain links TRBV9 with TRBJ2-3, with D maybe TRBD2 (6 bases). The V and J ends lost 0 bases and 5 bases respectively, with 10 bases between them. Germline CDR1 is SGDLS and CDR2 is YYNGEE. The CDR3 runs to 14 residues. The CDR3 bases are TGTGCCAGCAGCGTAGTTCCTAGCGTAGATACGCAGTATTTT. Protein: CASSVVPSVDTQYF.

The V gene is TRBV6-5, the J gene TRBJ1-4; D perhaps matches TRBD1 (5 bases). Trimming left V 2 bases short and J 7 bases short, with 11 bases between. Germline CDR1 is MNHEY and CDR2 is SVGAGI. The CDR3 loop spans 14 amino acids. The CDR3 protein is CASSYVGGGEKLFF. CDR3 nucleotide sequence: TGTGCCAGCAGTTACGTCGGGGGAGGTGAAAAACTGTTTTTT.

The chain links TRBV7-3 to TRBJ2-7; 9 nucleotides match TRBD2. V trimming: 2 bases; J trimming: 5 bases; junction bases outside the gene matches: 10. The CDR3 runs 16 residues. In germline, CDR1 is SGHTA, CDR2 FQGTGA. The CDR3: CASSLLGLAGVDEQYF. The DNA for the CDR3 is TGTGCCAGCAGCTTATTGGGGTTAGCGGGAGTCGACGAGCAGTACTTC.

The chain combines TRBV24-1 with TRBJ2-1, with TRBD2 matching 14 bases. Germline CDR1 is KGHDR and CDR2 is SFDVKD. The CDR3 has 16 amino acids. Trimming at V came to 3 bases and at J to 11 bases, leaving 8 bases not matched to a gene. This CDR3 is CATSDPGLAGEDKQFF. CDR3 coding DNA: TGTGCCACCAGTGATCCGGGACTAGCGGGAGAGGATAAGCAGTTCTTC.

The V and J genes are TRBV7-8 and TRBJ1-5; 7 positions match TRBD1. The V gene's germline CDR1 is SGHVS and CDR2 FQNEAQ. V dropped 1 base and J dropped 5; count of bases not matched to a gene: 5. This CDR3 comprises 15 residues. CDR3 amino acids: CASSLDGTVYQPQHF. The CDR3 nucleotides are TGTGCCAGCAGCTTAGATGGGACAGTTTATCAGCCCCAGCATTTT.

The rearrangement uses TRBV3-1 (or the pseudogene TRBV3-2) and TRBJ1-3, with D unresolved. The CDR3 is 15 residues long. Germline-derived CDR1 and CDR2 are LGHDT and YNNKEL (reference sequence). V gave up 6 bases and J gave up 0 bases, with 12 bases separating them. CDR3 loop: CASRPRVSSGNTIYF. The CDR3 nucleotides are TGTGCCAGCAGGCCACGGGTTTCCTCTGGAAACACCATATATTTT.

The rearrangement joins TRBV7-2 to TRBJ2-1; 8 nucleotides agree with TRBD1. V lost 1 base and J lost 4; bases outside the gene matches: 3. The CDR3 consists of 15 residues. The V gene's germline CDR1 is SGHTA and CDR2 FQGNSA. CDR3 in amino acids: CASSLEQGGYNEQFF. The CDR3 DNA reads as TGTGCCAGCAGCTTAGAACAGGGGGGATACAATGAGCAGTTCTTC.

The gene calls are TRBV5-5 and TRBJ1-6; D unresolved. The germline gives CDR1 SGHKS, CDR2 YYEKEE (reference sequence). There are 17 residues in the CDR3. Trimming removed 0 bases at V and 0 bases at J, with 10 bases between. CDR3 region: CASSLEVTSSYNSPLHF. The CDR3 DNA follows: TGTGCCAGCAGCTTGGAGGTCACTAGCTCCTATAATTCACCCCTCCACTTT.

There are a few counts of this clone. The V gene is TRBV9, the J gene TRBJ1-6, with a possible D match to TRBD1 (6 bases). This CDR3 is 15 amino acids long. The ends were cut back, 4 bases at V and 6 bases at J, with 14 bases in the middle. Germline-derived CDR1 and CDR2 are SGDLS and YYNGEE. CDR3 bases: TGTGCCAGCAGCCCCGTACAGGGCCTTAATTCACCCCTCCACTTT. Translating gives CASSPVQGLNSPLHF.

The chain links TRBV5-1 to TRBJ2-2, with 8 bases that match TRBD2. The CDR3 is 15 residues long. Trimming cost V 4 bases and J 5 bases; bases outside gene matches: 7. Germline CDR1 SGHRS, CDR2 YFSETQ. CDR3 amino acids: CASSRGGTKTGELFF. CDR3 DNA: TGCGCCAGCAGCCGCGGGGGGACTAAAACCGGGGAGCTGTTTTTT.

The J gene is TRBJ2-5, the V gene TRBV7-3, with 7 bases lining up with TRBD2. Germline loops: CDR1 SGHTA, CDR2 FQGTGA. The CDR3 runs to 14 residues. The J segment lost 5 bases and the V segment lost 5 bases, leaving 8 bases of the junction unmatched. The chain's CDR3 is CASSRTGGGETQYF. The CDR3 DNA sequence: TGTGCCAGCAGCCGCACGGGAGGCGGCGAGACCCAGTACTTC.

The chain couples TRBV28 to TRBJ1-4, with 10 bases identical to TRBD1. The CDR3 runs to 16 residues. Trimming took 6 bases from V and 4 from J; bases not matched to a gene: 8. The germline gives CDR1 MDHEN, CDR2 SYDVKM. This CDR3 is CASSQHGTGDNEKLFF. The CDR3 DNA follows: TGTGCCAGCAGCCAGCACGGGACAGGGGATAATGAAAAACTGTTTTTT.

The chain recombines TRBV7-2 with TRBJ2-3; D is undetermined. CDR3 size: 13 residues. Per germline, CDR1 SGHTA and CDR2 FQGNSA. With 4 bases removed from V and 6 bases from J, the gap between germline ends came to 11 bases. CDR3 in amino acids: CASSSGPGDTQYF. The DNA for the CDR3 is TGTGCCAGCAGCTCAGGCCCTGGGGATACGCAGTATTTT.

This clone has a single count. V and J are TRBV20-1 and TRBJ2-6; weak D call: TRBD2 (5 bases). Per the germline V gene, CDR1 is DFQATT and CDR2 is SNEGSKA (reference sequence). Trimming removed 3 bases from V and 4 bases from J, with 13 bases in between. The CDR3 loop spans 15 amino acids. The CDR3 loop is CSASSVRGGANVLTF. The CDR3 bases are TGCAGTGCTAGTTCTGTACGAGGGGGGGCCAACGTCCTGACTTTC.

The rearrangement uses TRBV4-3 and TRBJ2-2; 8 positions agree with TRBD2. This CDR3 has 15 residues. The germline CDR1 and CDR2 sequences are LGHNA and YSLEER. The V and J ends lost 1 base and 5 bases, in that order; junction bases with no gene match: 3. For the CDR3, the DNA is TGCGCCAGCAGCCAAGGAACGGGAGGGACCGGGGAGCTGTTTTTT. It yields the protein CASSQGTGGTGELFF.